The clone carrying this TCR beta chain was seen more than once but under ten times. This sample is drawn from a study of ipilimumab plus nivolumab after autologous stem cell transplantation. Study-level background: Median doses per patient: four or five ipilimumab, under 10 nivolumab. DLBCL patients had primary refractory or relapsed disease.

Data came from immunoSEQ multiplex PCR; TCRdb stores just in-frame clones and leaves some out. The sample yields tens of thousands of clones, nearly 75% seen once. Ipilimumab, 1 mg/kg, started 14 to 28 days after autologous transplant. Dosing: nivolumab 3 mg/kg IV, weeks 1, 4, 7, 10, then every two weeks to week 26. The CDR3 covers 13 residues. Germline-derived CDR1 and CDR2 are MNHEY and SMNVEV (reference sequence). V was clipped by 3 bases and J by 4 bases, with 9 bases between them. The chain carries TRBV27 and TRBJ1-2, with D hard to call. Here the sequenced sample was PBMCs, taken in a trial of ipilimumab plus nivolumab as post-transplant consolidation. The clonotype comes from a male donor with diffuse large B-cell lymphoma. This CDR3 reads CASSFLGFYGYTF. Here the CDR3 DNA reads TGTGCCAGCAGTTTTTTGGGTTTCTATGGCTACACCTTC.